One sample yielded the 2 T cell receptor beta chains listed below, sequenced in a study of blood T cell repertoires in COVID-19. Sequenced by immunoSEQ multiplex PCR; TCRdb stores in-frame clones only, minus some. The sample consists of 250,000 or so clones, 84% of them appearing once. Sequenced sample: peripheral blood. The receptors originated from a man aged 50 or older with acute or convalescent COVID-19.

The chain combines TRBV27 with TRBJ1-1; D unclear. The CDR3 sequence is 15 residues long. In germline, CDR1 is MNHEY, CDR2 SMNVEV (reference sequence). V was cut by 6 bases and J by 1 base, with 15 bases left in between. CDR3 sequence reads: CASSRNQPSNTEAFF. Written as DNA, the CDR3 is TGTGCCAGCAGCAGGAACCAACCTTCGAACACTGAAGCTTTCTTT.

This chain uses TRBV2 with TRBJ1-2; TRBD1 aligns across 7 bases. The CDR3 is 15 residues long. The V segment lost 4 bases and the J segment 5 bases; nucleotides outside the gene matches: 10. Germline V gene sequence: CDR1 SNHLY, CDR2 FYNNEI. The DNA of the CDR3 is TGTGCCAGCAGTGGCAATTGGGACAGTTTTTATGGCTACACCTTC. Amino acids: CASSGNWDSFYGYTF.